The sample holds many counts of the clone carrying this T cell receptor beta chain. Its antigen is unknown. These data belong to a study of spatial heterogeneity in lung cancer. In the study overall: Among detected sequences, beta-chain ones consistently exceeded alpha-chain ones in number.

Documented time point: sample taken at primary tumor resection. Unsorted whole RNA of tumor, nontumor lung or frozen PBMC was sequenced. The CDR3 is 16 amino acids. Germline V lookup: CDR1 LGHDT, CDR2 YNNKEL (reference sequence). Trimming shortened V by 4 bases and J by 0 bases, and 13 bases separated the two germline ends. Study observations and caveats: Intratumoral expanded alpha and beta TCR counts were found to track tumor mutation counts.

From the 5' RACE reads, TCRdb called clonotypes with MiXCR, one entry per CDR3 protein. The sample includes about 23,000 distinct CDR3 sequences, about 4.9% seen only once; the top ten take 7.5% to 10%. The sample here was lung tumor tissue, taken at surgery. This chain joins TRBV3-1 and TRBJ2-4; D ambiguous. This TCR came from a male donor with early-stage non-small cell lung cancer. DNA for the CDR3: TGTGCCAGCAGCCCCCCCCGCGGCTTAGCCAAAAACATTCAGTACTTC. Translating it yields CASSPPRGLAKNIQYF.